This TCR beta chain appears in the sequencing data of a study of cytomegalovirus exposure and HLA in healthy donors. For the study at large: Earlier, some 170 million T cells were analyzed, and 90 million to 120 million unique TCR beta sequences were found among them.

PCR was performed using 60 Vbeta and 13 Jbeta primers. In the original workflow: Some 10 million of 70 million to 80 million unique TCR beta chains were shared, per a later count. Clones were sequenced by immunoSEQ multiplex PCR, and TCRdb holds only the in-frame ones, with some missing. V, J and clone size were drawn from that table, and D and trimming were deduced from the DNA. The table includes tens of thousands of clones, around two thirds detected once. Germline V gene data show CDR1 as LNHDA and CDR2 as SQIVND (reference sequence). The length of the CDR3 is 13 residues. V was shortened by 4 bases and J by 6 bases, with 10 bases between the two germline ends.

The rearrangement links TRBV19 to TRBJ1-5; possibly TRBD1 for D (6 bases). Material: PBMCs. This sequence was found in a woman in her twenties or thirties in good health and CMV-seronegative. This chain's CDR3 is CASSSVGAQPQHF. The CDR3 coding sequence is TGTGCCAGTAGTAGTGTGGGGGCTCAGCCCCAGCATTTT.